This TCR beta chain was recorded in a study of cytomegalovirus exposure and HLA in healthy donors. Study as a whole: In a previous analysis, some 110 million unique TCR beta sequences were found from some 180 million T cells.

Findings and limits, study-wide: With further analysis later on, most CMV-associated TCR beta chains appeared HLA-restricted. Generally TCR sequences proved uncommon, though certain public TCRs appeared in numerous donors.

Looked up from germline, CDR1 is LGHNA and CDR2 is YNFKEQ. Trimming pared 1 base from V and 7 bases from J, leaving 11 bases between. The CDR3 consists of 14 residues. Worth noting for this clone: Its matching antigen is unknown.

It was with 60 Vbeta and 13 Jbeta primers that the PCR ran. Clones were sequenced by immunoSEQ multiplex PCR, and TCRdb holds only the in-frame ones, with some missing. This listing includes approximately 140,000 clones. Donors showed nominal health when sampled, although they likely had unrecorded immune exposures. This receptor was obtained from a woman in her forties in good health and CMV-seronegative. The gene calls are TRBV4-2 and TRBJ1-5, with D tentatively TRBD1 (6 bases). Sequencing was performed on PBMCs. The CDR3 DNA sequence: TGTGCCAGCAGCCAAGTAGGGGGGGCCCAGCCCCAGCATTTT. It specifies CASSQVGGAQPQHF.